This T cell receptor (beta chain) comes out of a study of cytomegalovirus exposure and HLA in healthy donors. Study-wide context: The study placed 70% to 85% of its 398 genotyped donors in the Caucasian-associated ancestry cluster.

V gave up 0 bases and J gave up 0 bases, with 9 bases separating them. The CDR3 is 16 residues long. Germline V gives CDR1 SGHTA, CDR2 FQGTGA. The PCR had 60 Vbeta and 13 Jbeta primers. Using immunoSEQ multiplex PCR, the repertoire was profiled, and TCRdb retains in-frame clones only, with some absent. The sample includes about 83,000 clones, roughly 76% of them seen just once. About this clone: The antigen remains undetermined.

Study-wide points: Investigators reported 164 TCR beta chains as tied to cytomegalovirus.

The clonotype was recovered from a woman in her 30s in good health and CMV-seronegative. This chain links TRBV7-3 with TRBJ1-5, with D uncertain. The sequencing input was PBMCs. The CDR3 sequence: CASSLTIRYSNQPQHF. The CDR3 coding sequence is TGTGCCAGCAGCTTAACGATCAGATATAGCAATCAGCCCCAGCATTTT.